Detailed here is one TCR beta chain. Its target is unknown. Sequencing of the DNA from cultured CD4+ T cells was carried out with the Oncomine TCR Beta short-read assay. TCRdb re-called the PCR reads through MiXCR, storing one row per CDR3 protein. The sample yields some 17,000 distinct CDR3 sequences, roughly 43% seen once. Germline CDR1 SNHLY, CDR2 FYNNEI. The CDR3 has 14 residues. The V gene lost 8 bases and the J gene lost 3 bases, with 15 bases spanning the gap. The data belong to a study of vaccination and CD4 T cells after COVID-19. Study at large: Stimuli were overlapping spike peptide pools of SARS-CoV-2 and three common cold coronaviruses (HCoV-NL63, HCoV-OC43, HCoV-229E).

General study results and limits: For convalescent patients, a median about 86% of reactive clones surfaced exclusively after vaccination.

This sample's treatment: roughly nine-day PBMC culture with coronavirus spike peptide pools or control peptides (ViraFEST assay). Every positive PCR date fell between March and December 2020, earlier than the US Alpha, Beta and Delta variants. This chain connects TRBV2 to TRBJ2-3; tentative D call: TRBD2 (6 bases). The specimen comprised CD4+ T cells from blood, cultured in vitro, sampled after SARS-CoV-2 vaccination. This receptor was taken from a human donor who had recovered from COVID-19. This chain's CDR3 is CASQREWRTDTQYF. The CDR3 nucleotides read TGTGCCAGCCAACGGGAGTGGAGGACAGATACGCAGTATTTT.